The sequence of this T cell receptor (beta chain) was determined in a study of T cell responses to AZD1222 COVID-19 vaccine (dated by TCRdb to the early 2020s). Context from the whole study: A total of under 250 trial participants underwent TCR sequencing, of whom around 210 had received two doses of AZD1222 and 26 had received two doses of the MenACWY control vaccine. Trial participants were enrolled into age subgroups of 18-55, 56-69 and 70-plus years, which contained roughly 140, 27 and 60 TCR-sequenced participants, respectively.

In light of the paper, this sample's time point label describes: about 28 days (+/-7) after the second vaccine dose. Because spike-specific TCR depth and breadth did not differ between the two schedules, AZD1222 recipients who got a second dose at roughly 4 weeks were pooled with those who got a second dose at roughly 12 weeks. Vaccinee samples were obtained from the UK trials COV001 and COV002, which included a single-blind randomized controlled phase 2/3 trial of AZD1222 (ChAdOx1 nCoV-19) in healthy adults. For TCRbeta chain sequencing, PBMC samples were collected from trial participants at day 0 and at day 28 after the second dose. Taken from the germline V gene, the CDR1 and CDR2 loops are SGHRS and YFSETQ. Measured from the cysteine to the phenylalanine, the CDR3 is 14 residues long. The sequence is cut down to CDR3 DNA, 42 bases in frame from base 1. V drops 4 bases and J drops 1 base, leaving 11 bases in between.

The CDR3 regions of human TCRbeta chains were subjected to immunosequencing. Per the original workflow: Repertoire TCRs were matched against a reference library of SARS-CoV-2-specific TCRs generated with the MIRA antigen-specificity platform. Breadth was defined as the fraction of unique TCRs that were SARS-CoV-2-associated. Depth was defined as the fraction of total T cells that were SARS-CoV-2-associated. Each spike-specific TCR was assigned to its reactive spike region and to a CD4 or CD8 class using the MIRA data. Log10-transformed breadth and depth values were compared by one-way ANOVA with Sidak's multiple comparisons tests. TCRdb mirrors the immuneACCESS table, restricted to in-frame sequences. Some clones are absent from its copies; in checked studies, under half trace to an unresolved V gene, and the reason for the others is unknown. V and J calls and clone size are as listed in that table; D and trimming were resolved from the DNA. The sample table holds around 130,000 clones, of which about 88% were seen once. Jointly, the top ten make up about 3% of the sample.

On the study overall, not on this receptor specifically: No day 14 peak-response samples were available, so repertoires were characterized only after the peak T cell response. Conclusions about previously exposed vaccinees are limited because only five to seven AZD1222 recipients were SARS-CoV-2 seropositive at baseline. Most participants were white British and females outnumbered males, and the authors suggested that clonal diversity may have been underestimated. The 56-69-year group was small, and its depth increase did not reach significance, likely because of low power. CD4 TCRs associated with the vaccine covered the entire spike protein, and the dominant responses were in regions 160-218 and 743-854. Spike-specific TCR breadth and depth rose significantly after two AZD1222 doses compared with day 0 and with MenACWY recipients. Reportedly, close to half of the unique spike-specific TCRs recognized epitopes lying outside the regions that are mutated in the B.1.351 and B.1.1.7 variants.

Regarding this clone: Its antigen has not been determined. Per-nucleotide qualities are absent, and no much larger clonotype sits a single base away.

The source was peripheral blood, collected 28 days after the second AZD1222 dose. The source of this sequence is an adult who received the AZD1222 COVID-19 vaccine. The chain is encoded by TRBV5-1 joined to TRBJ1-1; the best D guess is TRBD1, with 5 bases matching. At the DNA level, the sequence is TGCGCCAGCAGCCGATTGGGGGAGAACACTGAAGCTTTCTTT. The resulting protein is CASSRLGENTEAFF.